This TCR beta chain was profiled in a study of blood T cell repertoires in COVID-19. From germline, CDR1 is KGHSH and CDR2 LQKENI. CDR3 length: 16 residues. V shed 1 base, J shed 7 bases, and the junction held 7 bases outside the gene matches. TCRdb keeps only in-frame clones here, not all; method: immunoSEQ multiplex PCR. Among 150,000 to 200,000 clones listed, roughly 88% were seen once. The V call is TRBV18, the J call TRBJ1-6, with TRBD1 identical over 7 bases. The sample comprised PBMCs or T cells enriched from blood (not recorded which). The clonotype originates from a woman in her sixties or seventies who had recovered from COVID-19. The CDR3 DNA follows: TGTGCCAGCTCACCACGGGGCAGGGGGAGCAATTCACCCCTCCACTTT. Protein sequence: CASSPRGRGSNSPLHF.